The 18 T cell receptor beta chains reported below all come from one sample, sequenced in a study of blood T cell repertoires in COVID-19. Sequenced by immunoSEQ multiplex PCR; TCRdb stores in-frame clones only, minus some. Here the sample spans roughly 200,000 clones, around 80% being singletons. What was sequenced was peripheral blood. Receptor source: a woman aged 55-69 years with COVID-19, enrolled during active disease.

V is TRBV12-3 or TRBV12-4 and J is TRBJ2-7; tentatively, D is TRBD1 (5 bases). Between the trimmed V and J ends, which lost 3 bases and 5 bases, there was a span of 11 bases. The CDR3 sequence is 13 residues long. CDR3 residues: CASSFAGSNEQYF. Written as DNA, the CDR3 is TGTGCCAGCAGTTTTGCAGGGTCCAACGAGCAGTACTTC.

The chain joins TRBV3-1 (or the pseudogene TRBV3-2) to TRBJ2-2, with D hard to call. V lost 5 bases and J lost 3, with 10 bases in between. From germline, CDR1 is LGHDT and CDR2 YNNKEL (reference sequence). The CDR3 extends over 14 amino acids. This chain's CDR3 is CASSWRSYTGELFF. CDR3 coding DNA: TGTGCCAGCAGCTGGCGGAGCTACACCGGGGAGCTGTTTTTT.

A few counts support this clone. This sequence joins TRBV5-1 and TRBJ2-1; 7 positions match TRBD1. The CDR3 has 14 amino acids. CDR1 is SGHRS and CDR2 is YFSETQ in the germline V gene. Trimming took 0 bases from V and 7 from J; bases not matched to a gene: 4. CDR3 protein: CASSLEGQFNEQFF. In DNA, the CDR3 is TGCGCCAGCAGCTTGGAGGGACAGTTTAATGAGCAGTTCTTC.

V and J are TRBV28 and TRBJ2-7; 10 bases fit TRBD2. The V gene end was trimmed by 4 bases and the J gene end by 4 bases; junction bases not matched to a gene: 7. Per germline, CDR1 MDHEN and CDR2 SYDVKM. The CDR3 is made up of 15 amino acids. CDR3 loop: CASSSPGLAPYEQYF. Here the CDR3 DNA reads TGTGCCAGCAGTTCTCCGGGACTAGCGCCTTACGAGCAGTACTTC.

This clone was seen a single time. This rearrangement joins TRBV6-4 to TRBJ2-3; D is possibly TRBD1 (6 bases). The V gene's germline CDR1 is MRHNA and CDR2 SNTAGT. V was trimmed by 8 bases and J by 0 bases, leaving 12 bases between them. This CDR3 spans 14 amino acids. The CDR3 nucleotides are TGTGCCAGCTCCTTACAGGGTAGCACAGATACGCAGTATTTT. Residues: CASSLQGSTDTQYF.

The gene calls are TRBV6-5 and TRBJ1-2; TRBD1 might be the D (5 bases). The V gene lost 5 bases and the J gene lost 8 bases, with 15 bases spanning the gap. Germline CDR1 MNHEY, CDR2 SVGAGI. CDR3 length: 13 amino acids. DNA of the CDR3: TGTGCCAGCAGTCCCGGGACTCCTCCAGGCTACACCTTC. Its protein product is CASSPGTPPGYTF.

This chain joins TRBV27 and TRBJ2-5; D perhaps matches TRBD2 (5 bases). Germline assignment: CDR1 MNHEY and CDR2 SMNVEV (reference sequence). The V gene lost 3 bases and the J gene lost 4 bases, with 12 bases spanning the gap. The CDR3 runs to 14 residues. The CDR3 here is CASSLSLATETQYF. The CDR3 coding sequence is TGTGCCAGCAGTTTGAGCCTAGCTACAGAGACCCAGTACTTC.

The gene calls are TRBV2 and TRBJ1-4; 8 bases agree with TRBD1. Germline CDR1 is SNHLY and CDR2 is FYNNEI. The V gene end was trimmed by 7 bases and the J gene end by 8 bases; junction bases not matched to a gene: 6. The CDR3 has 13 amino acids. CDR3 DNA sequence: TGTGCCAGCATTGCCGGGACAGGAGAAAAACTGTTTTTT. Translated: CASIAGTGEKLFF.

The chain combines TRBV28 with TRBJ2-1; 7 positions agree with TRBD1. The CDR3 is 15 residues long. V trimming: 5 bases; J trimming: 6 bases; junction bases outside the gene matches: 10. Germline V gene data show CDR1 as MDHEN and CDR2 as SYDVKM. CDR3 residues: CASSPDTPGGNEQFF. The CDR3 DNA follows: TGTGCCAGCAGTCCCGACACCCCAGGGGGCAATGAGCAGTTCTTC.

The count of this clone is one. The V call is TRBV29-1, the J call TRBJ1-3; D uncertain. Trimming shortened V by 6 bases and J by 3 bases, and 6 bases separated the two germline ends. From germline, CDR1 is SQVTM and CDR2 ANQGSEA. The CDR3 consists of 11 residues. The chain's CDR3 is CSVQNGNTIYF. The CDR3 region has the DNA TGCAGCGTACAGAATGGAAACACCATATATTTT.

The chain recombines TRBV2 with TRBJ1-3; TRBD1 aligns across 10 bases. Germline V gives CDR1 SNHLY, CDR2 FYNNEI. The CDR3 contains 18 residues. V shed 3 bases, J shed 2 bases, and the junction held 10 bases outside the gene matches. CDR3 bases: TGTGCCAGCAGTGATAGCCGGACAGGGGGGAAGGCTGGAAACACCATATATTTT. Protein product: CASSDSRTGGKAGNTIYF. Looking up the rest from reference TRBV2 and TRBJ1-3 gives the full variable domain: EPEVTQTPSHQVTQMGQEVILRCVPISNHLYFYWYRQILGQKVEFLVSFYNNEISEKSEIFDDQFSVERPDGSNFTLKIRSTKLEDSAMYFCASSDSRTGGKAGNTIYFGEGSWLTVV.

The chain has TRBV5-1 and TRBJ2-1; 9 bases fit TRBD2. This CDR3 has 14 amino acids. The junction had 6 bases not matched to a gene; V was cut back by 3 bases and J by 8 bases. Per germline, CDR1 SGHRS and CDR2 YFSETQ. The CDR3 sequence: CASSYWTSEDEQFF. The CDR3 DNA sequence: TGCGCCAGCAGCTATTGGACTAGCGAGGATGAGCAGTTCTTC.

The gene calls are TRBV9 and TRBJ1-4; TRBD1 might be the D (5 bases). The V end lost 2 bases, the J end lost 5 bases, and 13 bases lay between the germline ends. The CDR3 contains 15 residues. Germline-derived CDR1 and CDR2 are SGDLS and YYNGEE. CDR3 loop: CASSVQGGVNEKLFF. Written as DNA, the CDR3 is TGTGCCAGCAGCGTCCAGGGTGGGGTAAATGAAAAACTGTTTTTT. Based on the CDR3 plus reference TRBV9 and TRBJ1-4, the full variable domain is DSGVTQTPKHLITATGQRVTLRCSPRSGDLSVYWYQQSLDQGLQFLIQYYNGEERAKGNILERFSAQQFPDLHSELNLSSLELGDSALYFCASSVQGGVNEKLFFGSGTQLSVL.

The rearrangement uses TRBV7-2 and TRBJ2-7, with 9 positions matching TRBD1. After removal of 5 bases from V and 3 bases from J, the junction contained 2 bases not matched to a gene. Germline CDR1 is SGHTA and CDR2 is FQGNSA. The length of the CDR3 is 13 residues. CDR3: CASSPGQGYEQYF. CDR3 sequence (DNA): TGTGCCAGCAGCCCGGGACAGGGCTACGAGCAGTACTTC.

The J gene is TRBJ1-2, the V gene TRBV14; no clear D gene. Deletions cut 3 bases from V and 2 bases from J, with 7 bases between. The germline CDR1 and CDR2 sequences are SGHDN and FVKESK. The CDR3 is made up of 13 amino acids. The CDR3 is CASSHVQNYGYTF. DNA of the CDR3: TGTGCCAGCAGCCACGTACAGAACTATGGCTACACCTTC.

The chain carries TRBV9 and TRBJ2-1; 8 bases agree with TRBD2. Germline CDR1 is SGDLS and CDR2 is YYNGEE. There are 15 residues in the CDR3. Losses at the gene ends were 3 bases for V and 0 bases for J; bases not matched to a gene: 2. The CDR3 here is CASSAGGSSYNEQFF. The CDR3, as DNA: TGTGCCAGCAGCGCGGGGGGGAGCTCCTACAATGAGCAGTTCTTC.

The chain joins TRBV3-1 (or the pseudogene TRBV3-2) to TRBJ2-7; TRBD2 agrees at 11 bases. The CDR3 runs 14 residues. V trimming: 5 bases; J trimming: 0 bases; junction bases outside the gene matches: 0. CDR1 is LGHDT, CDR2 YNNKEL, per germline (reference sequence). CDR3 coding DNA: TGTGCCAGCAGCGGGACTAGCGGCTCCTACGAGCAGTACTTC. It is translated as CASSGTSGSYEQYF.

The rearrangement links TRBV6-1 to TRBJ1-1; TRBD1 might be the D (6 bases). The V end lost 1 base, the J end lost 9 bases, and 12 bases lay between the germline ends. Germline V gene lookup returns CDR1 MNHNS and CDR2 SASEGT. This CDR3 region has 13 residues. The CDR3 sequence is CASSEVTDRKAFF. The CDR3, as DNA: TGTGCCAGCAGTGAAGTAACGGACAGAAAAGCTTTCTTT.